These 21 T cell receptor beta chains were all obtained from the same sample, sequenced in a study of T cells in Graves' hyperthyroidism and ophthalmopathy. The source material, RNA transcripts, was used to amplify TCR beta CDR3 regions. HTBI primers were employed in a first-round RT-PCR of the TCR CDR3. TCRdb used MiXCR to reprocess the multiplex PCR reads, holding one entry per CDR3 protein. The sample gives about 700,000 distinct CDR3 sequences, roughly 45% of which show up once; less than 9% is in the top ten. Sample: peripheral blood or thyroid tissue (not recorded which). These receptors came from an adult man with Graves' disease, either hyperthyroidism or ophthalmopathy (not recorded which).

This clonotype has only a few counts. CDR3 nucleotides: TGCGCCAGCAGCTTGGCCGCTAAAGGGGCAGGCACTGAAGCTTTCTTT. It encodes CASSLAAKGAGTEAFF. The chain uses TRBV5-1 and TRBJ1-1, with a tentative D call TRBD1 (5 bases). Deletions cut 0 bases from V and 4 bases from J, with 16 bases between. CDR1 is SGHRS, CDR2 YFSETQ, per germline. CDR3 length: 16 residues.

This clonotype was seen only a few times. The chain carries TRBV29-1 and TRBJ2-7; no reliable D call. V was cut by 3 bases and J by 2 bases, with 8 bases left in between. The length of the CDR3 is 12 residues. Germline lookup yields CDR1 SQVTM and CDR2 ANQGSEA. In DNA form, the CDR3 reads TGCAGCGTTGATATTGGGACCTACGAGCAGTACTTC. This codes for CSVDIGTYEQYF.

This clonotype has just a few counts. The gene calls are TRBV20-1 and TRBJ1-1; weak D call: TRBD1 (5 bases). V lost 0 bases and J 1 base, leaving 18 bases between the germline ends. Germline CDR1 DFQATT, CDR2 SNEGSKA (reference sequence). This CDR3 is built from 17 residues. This chain's CDR3 is CSARDGRWGRENTEAFF. CDR3 coding DNA: TGCAGTGCTAGAGATGGTCGGTGGGGCAGGGAGAACACTGAAGCTTTCTTT.

The sample holds one count of this clonotype. V usage is TRBV19 and J usage is TRBJ1-1, with 11 bases aligning to TRBD1. Per germline, CDR1 LNHDA and CDR2 SQIVND (reference sequence). V was pared by 7 bases and J by 4 bases, with 11 bases of the junction left unmatched. The CDR3 is 16 amino acids. CDR3 bases: TGTGCCAGTATCCGGACAGGGGGCTCGAGGTTCACTGAAGCTTTCTTT. It specifies CASIRTGGSRFTEAFF.

CDR3 nucleotides: TGTGCCACCTGGGGCAGCGCAGGGACAGGGGGGACCGGGGAGCTGTTTTTT. It specifies CATWGSAGTGGTGELFF. The chain carries TRBV15 and TRBJ2-2; 11 bases are a match to TRBD1. J gave up 5 bases and V 8 bases, and 13 bases lay outside the gene matches. This CDR3 is built from 17 residues. Per the germline V gene, CDR1 is LNHNV and CDR2 is YYDKDF (reference sequence).

The rearrangement links TRBV2 to TRBJ1-5; tentatively, D is TRBD1 (5 bases). Trimming removed 6 bases from V and 5 bases from J, with 14 bases in between. CDR1 SNHLY and CDR2 FYNNEI come from the germline V gene. The CDR3 has 14 amino acids. Written as DNA, the CDR3 is TGTGCCAGCAGCTCAAAGGGACTCCATCAGCCCCAGCATTTT. Encoded protein: CASSSKGLHQPQHF.

The chain employs TRBV10-2 and TRBJ1-5; 11 bases are a match to TRBD1. The CDR3 contains 14 residues. Germline CDR1 is WSHSY and CDR2 is SAAADI. The ends lost 7 bases at V and 10 bases at J; junction bases unmatched: 9. The CDR3 here is CASNSGTGGRPQHF. The CDR3 bases are TGCGCCAGCAATTCCGGGACAGGGGGGAGACCCCAGCATTTT.

This clonotype was counted between two and nine times. The J gene is TRBJ1-1, the V gene TRBV7-3; D is uncertain. The CDR3 totals 13 residues. CDR1 and CDR2 from the germline V gene are SGHTA and FQGTGA. V was trimmed by 4 bases and J by 0 bases, leaving 6 bases between them. CDR3 nucleotides: TGTGCCAGCAGCTACAGACTGAACACTGAAGCTTTCTTT. Protein sequence: CASSYRLNTEAFF. Filled out from reference TRBV7-3 and TRBJ1-1, the complete variable domain reads GAGVSQTPSNKVTEKGKYVELRCDPISGHTALYWYRQSLGQGPEFLIYFQGTGAADDSGLPNDRFFAVRPEGSVSTLKIQRTERGDSAVYLCASSYRLNTEAFFGQGTRLTVV.

About this clonotype itself: A much bigger clone sits one base away, suggesting this may be a read error. V gene TRBV2 combines with J gene TRBJ2-7; 11 bases agree with TRBD2. There are 20 residues in the CDR3. Germline V CDR1 and CDR2: SNHLY, FYNNEI. The CDR3 DNA reads as TGTGCCAGCAGTGGAACCTTCGCCGGGACTAGCGGTTCATCCTCCTACGAGCAGCACTTC. It codes for CASSGTFAGTSGSSSYEQHF. The full variable domain, with the rest looked up from reference TRBV2 and TRBJ2-7, is EPEVTQTPSHQVTQMGQEVILRCVPISNHLYFYWYRQILGQKVEFLVSFYNNEISEKSEIFDDQFSVERPDGSNFTLKIRSTKLEDSAMYFCASSGTFAGTSGSSSYEQHFGPGTRLTVT.

Turning to this clonotype: A clone one base away is much larger, so this may be a read error. The rearrangement links TRBV7-2 to TRBJ2-5, with D hard to call. CDR1 is SGHTA and CDR2 is FQGNSA in the germline V gene. Deletions cut 1 base from V and 2 bases from J, with 8 bases between. The CDR3 sequence is 14 residues long. Here the CDR3 reads CASSLVAHQETQYF. The CDR3 DNA follows: TGTGCCAGCAGCTTAGTGGCCCATCAAGAGACCCAGTACTTC.

The chain combines TRBV25-1 with TRBJ2-5, with 12 bases that match TRBD1. Germline assignment: CDR1 MGHDK and CDR2 SYGVNS. Trimming removed 4 bases from V and 1 base from J; junction bases left unmatched: 1. The CDR3 spans 15 residues. The CDR3 is CASSGDRGRQETQYF. The CDR3 bases are TGTGCCAGCAGTGGGGACAGGGGGCGCCAAGAGACCCAGTACTTC.

The chain combines TRBV21-1 with TRBJ2-5; the table names TRBD1, a call not compared with the DNA. TRBV21-1 is deemed a pseudogene. The CDR3 has 14 residues. DNA of the CDR3: TGTGCCAGCAGCACTGACAGGGAGCGAGGGACCCAGTACTTC. It yields the protein CASSTDRERGTQYF.

A word on this clonotype: A read error is likely, as this CDR3 ends without the conserved phenylalanine or tryptophan. Because the CDR3's place on the DNA is in doubt, the DNA is left out and the CDR3 is given as listed by TCRdb. The V and J genes are TRBV10-3 and TRBJ1-1; the table names TRBD1, a call not compared with the DNA. CDR1 and CDR2 from the germline V gene are ENHRY and SYGVKD. The CDR3 is made up of 10 amino acids, end residues included. The CDR3 loop reads CAISESGQGT.

This clonotype was counted a few times. The chain employs TRBV4-1 and TRBJ1-2; D gene uncertain. The CDR3 sequence is 11 residues long. V shed 3 bases and J shed 6 bases, with 5 bases lying between them. Germline lookup yields CDR1 MGHRA and CDR2 YSYEKL. The CDR3 loop reads CASSHDDGYTF. In nucleotides, the CDR3 is TGCGCCAGCAGCCATGACGATGGCTACACCTTC.

The genes are TRBV6-5 and TRBJ1-2; D possibly corresponds to TRBD1 (5 bases). Trimming took 0 bases from V and 8 from J, leaving 10 bases between them. Germline CDR1 reads MNHEY; CDR2 reads SVGAGI. CDR3 length: 13 residues. The CDR3 region is CASSYSEGEGYTF. For the CDR3, the DNA is TGTGCCAGCAGTTACTCGGAAGGGGAGGGCTACACCTTC.

Many counts were recorded for this clonotype. The chain couples TRBV14 to TRBJ1-6; 8 bases fit TRBD1. The trim removed 3 bases at V and 8 bases at J, leaving 6 bases unmatched. This CDR3 has 15 residues. Germline-derived CDR1 and CDR2 are SGHDN and FVKESK. CDR3 amino acids: CASSHSRGLYSPLHF. In nucleotides, the CDR3 is TGTGCCAGCAGCCACTCCAGGGGGCTCTATTCACCCCTCCACTTT.

This clonotype has just a few counts. The gene calls are TRBV7-8 and TRBJ1-5, with 8 bases lining up with TRBD1. This CDR3 comprises 15 residues. V lost 5 bases to trimming and J lost 4 bases; unmatched junction nucleotides: 7. CDR1 is SGHVS and CDR2 is FQNEAQ in the germline V gene. The CDR3 nucleotides read TGTGCCAGCAGCCAGGCCCGACAGGGGAATCAGCCCCAGCATTTT. Protein product: CASSQARQGNQPQHF.

V gene TRBV5-1 combines with J gene TRBJ1-1, with D uncertain. The CDR3 has 13 amino acids. Germline V gene lookup returns CDR1 SGHRS and CDR2 YFSETQ. Trimming took 1 base from V and 6 from J, leaving 10 bases between them. CDR3 loop: CASSLMGNPEAFF. The CDR3 nucleotides read TGCGCCAGCAGCTTGATGGGGAATCCTGAAGCTTTCTTT.

This clonotype was counted ten times or more. V is TRBV6-1 and J is TRBJ1-2; a weak D match, TRBD1 (5 bases). With 1 base removed from V and 4 bases from J, the gap between germline ends came to 10 bases. CDR3 size: 14 residues. Germline V gene lookup returns CDR1 MNHNS and CDR2 SASEGT. The CDR3, as DNA: TGTGCCAGCAGTGAAGTGGGACGACTCTATGGCTACACCTTC. This encodes CASSEVGRLYGYTF.

This chain links TRBV7-9 with TRBJ1-2; possible D gene TRBD1, 5 bases. The CDR3 runs 14 residues. CDR1 is SEHNR, CDR2 FQNEAQ, per germline (reference sequence). With 2 bases removed from V and 4 bases from J, the gap between germline ends came to 11 bases. CDR3 amino acids: CASSLTDSFYGYTF. The CDR3 nucleotides are TGTGCCAGCAGCTTAACCGACAGTTTCTATGGCTACACCTTC.

In its sample, this clonotype was seen a few times. DNA of the CDR3: TGTGCCACCAGTGATCTCGGGCGGGAGAACACAGATACGCAGTATTTT. Translated, it gives CATSDLGRENTDTQYF. This chain joins TRBV24-1 and TRBJ2-3; the match to TRBD2 covers 7 bases. Looked up from germline, CDR1 is KGHDR and CDR2 is SFDVKD. The ends lost 3 bases at V and 2 bases at J; junction bases unmatched: 7. The CDR3 has 16 amino acids.